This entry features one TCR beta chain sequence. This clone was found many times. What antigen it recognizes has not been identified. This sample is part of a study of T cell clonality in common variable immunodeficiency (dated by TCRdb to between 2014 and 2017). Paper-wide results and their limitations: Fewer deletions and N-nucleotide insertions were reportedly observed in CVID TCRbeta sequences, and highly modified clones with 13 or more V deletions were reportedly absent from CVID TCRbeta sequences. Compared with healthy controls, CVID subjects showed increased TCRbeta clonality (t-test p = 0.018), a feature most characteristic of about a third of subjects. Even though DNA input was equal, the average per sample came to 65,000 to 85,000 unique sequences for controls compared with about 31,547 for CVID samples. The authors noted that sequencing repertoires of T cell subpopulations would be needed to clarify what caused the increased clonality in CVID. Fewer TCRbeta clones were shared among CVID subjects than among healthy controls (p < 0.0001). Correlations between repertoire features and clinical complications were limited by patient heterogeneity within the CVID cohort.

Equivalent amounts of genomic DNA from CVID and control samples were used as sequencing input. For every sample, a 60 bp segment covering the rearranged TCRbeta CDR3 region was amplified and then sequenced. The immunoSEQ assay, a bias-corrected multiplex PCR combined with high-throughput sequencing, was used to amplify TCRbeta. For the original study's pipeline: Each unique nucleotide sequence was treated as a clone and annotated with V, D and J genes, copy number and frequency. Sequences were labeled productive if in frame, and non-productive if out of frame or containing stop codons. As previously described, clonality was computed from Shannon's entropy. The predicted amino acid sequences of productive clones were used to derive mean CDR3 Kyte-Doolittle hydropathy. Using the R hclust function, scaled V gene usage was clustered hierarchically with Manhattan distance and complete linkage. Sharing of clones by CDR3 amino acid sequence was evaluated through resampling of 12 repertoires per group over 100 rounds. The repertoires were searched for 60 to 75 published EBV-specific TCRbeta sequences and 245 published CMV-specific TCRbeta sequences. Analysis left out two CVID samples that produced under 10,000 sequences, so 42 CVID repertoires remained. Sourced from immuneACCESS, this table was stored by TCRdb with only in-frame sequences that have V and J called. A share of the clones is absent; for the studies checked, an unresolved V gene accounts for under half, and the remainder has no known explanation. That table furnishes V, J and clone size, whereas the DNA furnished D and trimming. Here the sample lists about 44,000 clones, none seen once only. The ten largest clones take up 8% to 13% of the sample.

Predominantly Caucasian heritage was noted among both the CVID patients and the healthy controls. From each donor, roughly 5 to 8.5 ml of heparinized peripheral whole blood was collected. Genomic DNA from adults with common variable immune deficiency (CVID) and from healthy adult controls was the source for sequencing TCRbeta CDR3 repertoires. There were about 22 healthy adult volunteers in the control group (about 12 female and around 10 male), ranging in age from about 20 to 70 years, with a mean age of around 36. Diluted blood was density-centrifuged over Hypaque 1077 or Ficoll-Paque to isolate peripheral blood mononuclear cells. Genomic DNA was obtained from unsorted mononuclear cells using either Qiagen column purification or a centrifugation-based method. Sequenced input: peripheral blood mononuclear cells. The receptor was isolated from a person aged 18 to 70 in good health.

The CDR3 region reads CSAGLLAGVDKNIQYF. The part of the CDR3 DNA that was read is TGCAGTGCTGGGTTACTAGCGGGAGTTGACAAAAACATT. This sequence uses TRBV20-1 and TRBJ2-4; 11 nucleotides in the junction match TRBD2. The observed sequence ends 3 residues before the CDR3 terminus, with the missing tail filled in from the germline J gene. The cysteine opens and the phenylalanine closes a CDR3 of 16 amino acids. Shown are 39 bases from within the CDR3, in frame from base 1. Reading the germline V gene (reference sequence) gives CDR1 DFQATT and CDR2 SNEGSKA. The junction shows trimming of 5 bases on V and 3 bases on J, and the gene matches do not reach 9 bases of it.